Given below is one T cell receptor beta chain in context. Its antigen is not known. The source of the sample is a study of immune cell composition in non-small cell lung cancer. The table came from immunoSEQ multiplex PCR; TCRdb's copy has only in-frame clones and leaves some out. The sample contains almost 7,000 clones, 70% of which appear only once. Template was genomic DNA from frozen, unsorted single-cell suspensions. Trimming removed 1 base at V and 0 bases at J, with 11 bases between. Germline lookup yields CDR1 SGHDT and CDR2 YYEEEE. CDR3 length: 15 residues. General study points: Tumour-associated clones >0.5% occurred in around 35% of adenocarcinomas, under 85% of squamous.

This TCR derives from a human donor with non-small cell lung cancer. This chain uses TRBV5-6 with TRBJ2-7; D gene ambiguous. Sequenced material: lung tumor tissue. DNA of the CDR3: TGTGCCAGCAGCTTGTTTTCGGGTTTCTCCTACGAGCAGTACTTC. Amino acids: CASSLFSGFSYEQYF.